This TCR beta chain was sequenced during a study of blood T cell repertoires in COVID-19. Study-wide context: T cells, B-cell-depleted T cells, or PBMCs provided the cDNA or gDNA that served as material.

Cohorts were assigned according to the clinical history that participants reported. What the recovered Cohort 3 donors had was two negative PCRs, clearance, or symptom resolution. Assay used: immunoSEQ multiplex PCR; TCRdb lists only in-frame clones, some missing. The data contain over 150,000 clones, about 80% of them singletons. The germline CDR1 and CDR2 sequences are LGHNA and YNFKEQ. V gave up 1 base and J gave up 8 bases; unmatched junction bases: 5. The CDR3 extends over 16 amino acids. The clonotype comes from a man in his fifties or sixties who had recovered from COVID-19. The chain recombines TRBV4-2 with TRBJ2-3; 14 nucleotides agree with TRBD2. Sample: PBMCs or T cells enriched from blood (not recorded which). In DNA, the CDR3 is TGTGCCAGCAGCCAAGGGACTAGCGGGGGGTTGCGTACGCAGTATTTT. Translating gives CASSQGTSGGLRTQYF.